One and the same sample provided the 30 T cell receptor beta chains below, sequenced in a study of TIL therapy for anti-PD-1-resistant metastatic lung cancer. As for time point: pre-treatment sample, taken before nivolumab and TIL therapy. Pleural nodules or supraclavicular lymph nodes made up most of the excised metastases sampled. Sequencing used immunoSEQ v3. The data were produced by immunoSEQ multiplex PCR, yet TCRdb's version contains in-frame clones alone and is incomplete. The table has around 45,000 clones, less than 85% seen once. The material sequenced was tumor tissue, taken at baseline. The receptor source for this set is a person between 25 and 80 years old with non-small cell lung cancer.

V and J are TRBV2 and TRBJ2-7; D is tentatively TRBD1 or TRBD2 (6 bases each). The CDR3 length is 16 residues. The germline CDR1 and CDR2 sequences are SNHLY and FYNNEI. Trimming shortened V by 5 bases and J by 3 bases, and 20 bases separated the two germline ends. The CDR3 loop reads CASSSYTPEGGYEQYF. CDR3 coding DNA: TGTGCCAGCAGTTCCTATACCCCTGAGGGGGGCTACGAGCAGTACTTC.

The V and J genes are TRBV5-1 and TRBJ2-2, with TRBD1 matching 11 bases. Trimming took 6 bases from V and 3 from J; bases not matched to a gene: 4. The CDR3 has 15 residues. Germline CDR1 SGHRS, CDR2 YFSETQ. This chain's CDR3 is CASTSGQGDTGELFF. As DNA, the CDR3 is TGCGCCAGCACCTCGGGACAGGGGGACACCGGGGAGCTGTTTTTT.

The genes are TRBV15 and TRBJ1-3, with D perhaps matching TRBD1 (6 bases). This CDR3 is 15 amino acids long. Trimming removed 5 bases from V and 3 bases from J, with 14 bases in between. Germline assignment: CDR1 LNHNV and CDR2 YYDKDF (reference sequence). DNA of the CDR3: TGTGCCACCAGCGGTAGGGGGGAATATGGAAACACCATATATTTT. It translates to CATSGRGEYGNTIYF.

This clone is a singleton in its sample. The V gene is TRBV6-6, the J gene TRBJ1-4, with 9 bases fitting TRBD1. From germline, CDR1 is MNHNY and CDR2 SVGAGI (reference sequence). Trimming took 5 bases from V and 8 from J; bases not matched to a gene: 6. CDR3 length equals 14 residues. The CDR3 bases are TGTGCCAGCAGTCCGGACAGGGGATACGAAAAACTGTTTTTT. Translation: CASSPDRGYEKLFF.

The chain employs TRBV4-1 and TRBJ1-2; D uncertain. The germline V gene encodes CDR1 MGHRA and CDR2 YSYEKL. The CDR3 is 15 amino acids. With 1 base removed from V and 4 bases from J, the gap between germline ends came to 13 bases. The CDR3 protein is CASSQVITAFYGYTF. CDR3 in DNA: TGCGCCAGCAGCCAAGTTATTACGGCTTTCTATGGCTACACCTTC.

This sequence joins TRBV2 and TRBJ2-3; D gene uncertain. CDR3 length equals 12 residues. Germline CDR1 and CDR2: SNHLY and FYNNEI. V gave up 4 bases and J gave up 12 bases, with 14 bases separating them. For the CDR3, the DNA is TGTGCCAGCAGTGTTGCGGTTGTTAATCAGTATTTT. This translates into CASSVAVVNQYF.

The rearrangement joins TRBV6-6 to TRBJ2-7; 14 positions agree with TRBD2. The CDR3 spans 15 residues. The V and J ends lost 6 bases and 6 bases, in that order; junction bases with no gene match: 7. In germline, CDR1 is MNHNY, CDR2 SVGAGI (reference sequence). CDR3 nucleotides: TGTGCCAGCAGCCGACTAGCGGGAGGGCCTGGCGAGCAGTACTTC. This encodes CASSRLAGGPGEQYF.

V is TRBV7-8 and J is TRBJ1-5; D uncertain. The CDR3 loop spans 18 amino acids. Deletions cut 1 base from V and 1 base from J, with 17 bases between. Germline CDR1 SGHVS, CDR2 FQNEAQ. The CDR3 here is CASSLVGSGGSSNQPQHF. For the CDR3, the DNA is TGTGCCAGCAGCTTAGTTGGGTCGGGAGGGTCGAGCAATCAGCCCCAGCATTTT.

The sample holds one count of this clone. The DNA for the CDR3 is TGTGCCAGCGCGGACAGGGTCGCCTCTGGAAACACCATATATTTT. It specifies CASADRVASGNTIYF. The chain uses TRBV7-9 and TRBJ1-3; 8 bases match TRBD1. After removal of 8 bases from V and 0 bases from J, the junction contained 6 bases not matched to a gene. CDR1 and CDR2 (germline): SEHNR, FQNEAQ (reference sequence). The CDR3 totals 15 residues.

This chain links TRBV7-8 with TRBJ2-1, with 7 bases lining up with TRBD1. Germline V gives CDR1 SGHVS, CDR2 FQNEAQ. This CDR3 region has 14 residues. Trimming at V came to 3 bases and at J to 3 bases, leaving 2 bases not matched to a gene. CDR3 DNA sequence: TGTGCCAGCAGCTTGGGACAGCGCTACAATGAGCAGTTCTTC. This gives the protein CASSLGQRYNEQFF. Filled out from reference TRBV7-8 and TRBJ2-1, the complete variable domain reads GAGVSQSPRYKVAKRGQDVALRCDPISGHVSLFWYQQALGQGPEFLTYFQNEAQLDKSGLPSDRFFAERPEGSVSTLKIQRTQQEDSAVYLCASSLGQRYNEQFFGPGTRLTVL.

The chain has TRBV2 and TRBJ2-7, with D possibly TRBD1 on 6 matching bases. The V end was cut by 5 bases, the J end by 5 bases, with 10 bases between. Germline lookup yields CDR1 SNHLY and CDR2 FYNNEI. There are 12 residues in the CDR3. The CDR3 DNA reads TGTGCCAGCAGTCTTACAGGGAACGAGCAGTACTTC. This gives the protein CASSLTGNEQYF.

The chain recombines TRBV5-5 with TRBJ2-7; TRBD2 is a possible D gene (6 bases). This CDR3 is 14 amino acids long. V lost 6 bases, J lost 0 bases, and 13 bases lay in between. In germline, CDR1 is SGHKS, CDR2 YYEKEE (reference sequence). For the CDR3, the DNA is TGTGCCAGCATGGCCCGGCGGGACTCCTACGAGCAGTACTTC. Encoded protein: CASMARRDSYEQYF. Supplemented by reference TRBV5-5 and TRBJ2-7, the full variable domain reads DAGVTQSPTHLIKTRGQQVTLRCSPISGHKSVSWYQQVLGQGPQFIFQYYEKEERGRGNFPDRFSARQFPNYSSELNVNALLLGDSALYLCASMARRDSYEQYFGPGTRLTVT.

CDR3 DNA sequence: TGTGCCAGCACCCCTGGACAGGGGCCTTACGAGCAGTACTTC. Its protein product is CASTPGQGPYEQYF. This chain links TRBV28 with TRBJ2-7, with 9 nucleotides matching TRBD1. With 7 bases clipped from V and 4 bases from J, the junction kept 8 bases outside the gene matches. This CDR3 region has 14 residues. Germline V gene lookup returns CDR1 MDHEN and CDR2 SYDVKM.

V gene TRBV10-2 combines with J gene TRBJ2-5; a possible D gene is TRBD1 (5 bases). Germline V gene lookup returns CDR1 WSHSY and CDR2 SAAADI. The ends were cut back, 7 bases at V and 1 base at J, with 19 bases in the middle. The CDR3 contains 16 residues. CDR3 nucleotides: TGCGCCAGCACCGGGTCCAGGGTCTCTCCCCAAGAGACCCAGTACTTC. Protein product: CASTGSRVSPQETQYF.

This clone was seen more than once but under ten times. This sample also contains other DNA sequences that code for the same CDR3. The chain couples TRBV5-1 to TRBJ1-2; D is perhaps TRBD1 (6 bases). CDR3 length equals 14 residues. Germline V CDR1 and CDR2: SGHRS, YFSETQ. Trimming removed 2 bases from V and 2 bases from J, with 10 bases in between. In DNA form, the CDR3 reads TGCGCCAGCAGCTTATCCGGGGGCAACTATGGCTACACCTTC. This translates into CASSLSGGNYGYTF.

This sequence joins TRBV6-6 and TRBJ1-6, with TRBD1 as a possible D gene (5 bases). The ends were cut back, 6 bases at V and 10 bases at J, with 22 bases in the middle. The CDR3 is 16 residues long. Germline CDR1 reads MNHNY; CDR2 reads SVGAGI (reference sequence). In nucleotides, the CDR3 is TGTGCCAGCAGCCCCACCGGGGGAGTGGAGGGGTCACCCCTCCACTTT. Its translation is CASSPTGGVEGSPLHF.

The chain carries TRBV30 and TRBJ1-4; D is perhaps TRBD1 (6 bases). The CDR3 runs to 13 residues. Per the germline V gene, CDR1 is GTSNPN and CDR2 is SVGIG (reference sequence). V lost 5 bases and J lost 4, with 11 bases in between. CDR3 DNA: TGTGCCTGGGGGGGAGGGGGTAATGAAAAACTGTTTTTT. This codes for CAWGGGGNEKLFF.

The rearrangement joins TRBV30 to TRBJ2-3, with D possibly being TRBD2 (5 bases). Trimming left V 4 bases short and J 5 bases short, with 10 bases between. The CDR3 consists of 12 residues. Per germline, CDR1 GTSNPN and CDR2 SVGIG (reference sequence). The CDR3 spells CAWTGSGDTQYF. The CDR3 region has the DNA TGTGCCTGGACGGGGAGCGGAGATACGCAGTATTTT.

The rearrangement links TRBV6-6 to TRBJ2-2; 7 bases map to TRBD1. CDR3 length: 16 amino acids. The trim removed 10 bases at V and 4 bases at J, leaving 15 bases unmatched. Germline V CDR1 and CDR2: MNHNY, SVGAGI (reference sequence). The CDR3 DNA is TGTGCCATTCATCCGGGACAGACCGCGTCCACCGGGGAGCTGTTTTTT. Translated: CAIHPGQTASTGELFF.

The rearrangement joins TRBV7-9 to TRBJ2-1; D gene ambiguous. The V gene lost 2 bases and the J gene lost 6 bases, with 8 bases spanning the gap. Germline CDR1 is SEHNR and CDR2 is FQNEAQ (reference sequence). This CDR3 comprises 13 residues. The CDR3 here is CASSLRKGNEQFF. The CDR3 coding sequence is TGTGCCAGCAGCTTAAGAAAGGGCAATGAGCAGTTCTTC. Complete variable domain (other parts from reference TRBV7-9 and TRBJ2-1): DTGVSQNPRHKITKRGQNVTFRCDPISEHNRLYWYRQTLGQGPEFLTYFQNEAQLEKSRLLSDRFSAERPKGSFSTLEIQRTEQGDSAMYLCASSLRKGNEQFFGPGTRLTVL.

The rearrangement joins TRBV18 to TRBJ2-7; D remains unclear. The V and J ends lost 1 base and 3 bases respectively, with 13 bases between them. The CDR3 has 15 residues. The germline CDR1 and CDR2 sequences are KGHSH and LQKENI. The CDR3 sequence: CASSPQKTASYEQYF. DNA for the CDR3: TGTGCCAGCTCACCACAGAAAACAGCGAGCTACGAGCAGTACTTC.

The rearrangement uses TRBV2 and TRBJ1-1, with TRBD1 as a possible D gene (6 bases). The CDR3 spans 15 residues. V lost 7 bases and J 4 bases, leaving 19 bases between the germline ends. Germline lookup yields CDR1 SNHLY and CDR2 FYNNEI. CDR3 sequence (DNA): TGTGCCAGCACGAGGAGTAGAGTCAGGGGCACTGAAGCTTTCTTT. Amino acid sequence: CASTRSRVRGTEAFF.

This clone was counted once. Mismatch with germline at one junction end may stem from a read error. The chain links TRBV11-2 to TRBJ1-5, with D uncertain. The length of the CDR3 is 15 residues. Germline V CDR1 and CDR2: SGHAT, FQNNGV. CDR3 DNA sequence: TGTGCCAGCAGCCTAGACTCAGGATTTAATCAGCCCCAGCATTTT. As protein: CASSLDSGFNQPQHF.

This chain uses TRBV5-6 with TRBJ2-7; possible D gene TRBD1, 5 bases. The CDR3 covers 13 residues. In germline, CDR1 is SGHDT, CDR2 YYEEEE. With 2 bases removed from V and 4 bases from J, the gap between germline ends came to 10 bases. Here the CDR3 DNA reads TGTGCCAGCAGCTTCGGCAGGGTGTACGAGCAGTACTTC. Protein sequence: CASSFGRVYEQYF.

The chain employs TRBV7-9 and TRBJ1-5; D not certain. The V gene's germline CDR1 is SEHNR and CDR2 FQNEAQ (reference sequence). CDR3 length equals 13 residues. The CDR3 DNA sequence: TGTGCTACGTCGGGGAGTGGCAATCAGCCCCAGCATTTT. Translation: CATSGSGNQPQHF.

This chain uses TRBV11-3 with TRBJ2-1; 9 bases are shared with TRBD2. Losses at the gene ends were 5 bases for V and 10 bases for J; bases not matched to a gene: 12. Germline V gene lookup returns CDR1 SGHNT and CDR2 YENEEA. The CDR3 covers 15 residues. CDR3 sequence: CASSGSSGRPWEQFF. DNA for the CDR3: TGTGCCAGCAGCGGCAGCAGCGGGAGGCCGTGGGAGCAGTTCTTC.

The genes are TRBV7-6 and TRBJ2-3; tentative D call: TRBD1 (8 bases). The CDR3 extends over 16 amino acids. Germline V gene data show CDR1 as SGHVS and CDR2 as FNYEAQ. V was pared by 5 bases and J by 2 bases, with 17 bases between. The CDR3 sequence is CASSLQGAGATDTQYF. The CDR3 region has the DNA TGTGCCAGCAGCCTCCAGGGGGCGGGAGCCACAGATACGCAGTATTTT. Combining the CDR3 with reference TRBV7-6 and TRBJ2-3 gives the whole variable domain GAGVSQSPRYKVTKRGQDVALRCDPISGHVSLYWYRQALGQGPEFLTYFNYEAQQDKSGLPNDRFSAERPEGSISTLTIQRTEQRDSAMYRCASSLQGAGATDTQYFGPGTRLTVL.

This clone turned up a few times. J is TRBJ2-3 and V is TRBV10-2; D gene unclear. This CDR3 contains 13 residues. Trimming removed 0 bases from V and 8 bases from J, with 9 bases in between. Germline CDR1 WSHSY, CDR2 SAAADI. CDR3 region: CASSESDWGTQYF. The CDR3 coding sequence is TGCGCCAGCAGTGAGTCAGATTGGGGTACGCAGTATTTT.

This clone appeared a few times. The V gene is TRBV9, the J gene TRBJ1-4, with D perhaps matching TRBD1 (6 bases). Germline V CDR1 and CDR2: SGDLS, YYNGEE. The CDR3 sequence is 14 residues long. Trimming pared 3 bases from V and 8 bases from J, leaving 14 bases between. The CDR3 sequence is CASSDPGAGEKLFF. In DNA form, the CDR3 reads TGTGCCAGCAGCGACCCGGGGGCGGGGGAAAAACTGTTTTTT.

V gene TRBV7-2 combines with J gene TRBJ2-3; D not resolved. Trimming pared 1 base from V and 1 base from J, leaving 12 bases between. Germline loops: CDR1 SGHTA, CDR2 FQGNSA. This CDR3 has 16 amino acids. The CDR3: CASSLGVGSRTDTQYF. The CDR3 DNA sequence: TGTGCCAGCAGCTTAGGTGTGGGTTCCCGCACAGATACGCAGTATTTT. The entire variable domain, with the rest obtained from reference TRBV7-2 and TRBJ2-3, is as follows: GAGVSQSPSNKVTEKGKDVELRCDPISGHTALYWYRQSLGQGLEFLIYFQGNSAPDKSGLPSDRFSAERTGGSVSTLTIQRTQQEDSAVYLCASSLGVGSRTDTQYFGPGTRLTVL.